Below, 30 T cell receptor beta chains from the same sample are listed, as sequenced in a study. TCRdb independently ran MiXCR on the RT-PCR reads; one entry per CDR3 protein. The sample includes 550,000 to 750,000 distinct CDR3 sequences, over 12% of them seen just once. Sequenced: memory CD4+ T cells from blood. These receptor sequences come from a female donor in good health, serving as a healthy control.

This clonotype was found a few times. This rearrangement joins TRBV29-1 to TRBJ2-1; tentatively, D is TRBD1 (6 bases). Germline CDR1 and CDR2: SQVTM and ANQGSEA. The CDR3 is 14 residues long. The ends were cut back, 6 bases at V and 1 base at J, with 13 bases in the middle. CDR3 protein: CSVGAGTSYNEQFF. The CDR3 region has the DNA TGCAGCGTGGGGGCAGGGACATCCTACAATGAGCAGTTCTTC.

The chain is built from TRBV4-3 and TRBJ2-7; weak D call: TRBD1 (6 bases). Trimming removed 4 bases from V and 5 bases from J, with 30 bases in between. The CDR3 spans 19 residues. The germline V gene has CDR1 LGHNA and CDR2 YSLEER. The CDR3 region has the DNA TGCGCCAGCAGCCGGATCGCGACAGGCGGGTTAGGGGATGGGGACGAGCAGTACTTC. Amino acids: CASSRIATGGLGDGDEQYF.

V is TRBV18 and J is TRBJ1-6, with a tentative D call TRBD1 (5 bases). The CDR3 runs 15 residues. Trimming took off 6 bases at V and 9 bases at J, with 18 bases between the two ends. In germline, CDR1 is KGHSH, CDR2 LQKENI. CDR3 sequence (DNA): TGTGCCAGCTCCCAGGGACGGAACGAGTTTTCACCCCTCCACTTT. This encodes CASSQGRNEFSPLHF.

This clonotype was observed many times. This rearrangement joins TRBV6-1 to TRBJ2-3, with 8 bases matching TRBD2. V was pared by 7 bases and J by 2 bases, with 2 bases of the junction left unmatched. The CDR3 has 13 amino acids. CDR1 and CDR2 (germline): MNHNS, SASEGT. The CDR3 DNA follows: TGTGCCAGCACTAGCGGGTACACAGATACGCAGTATTTT. Translating gives CASTSGYTDTQYF.

At least ten counts were recorded for this clonotype. V is TRBV9 and J is TRBJ1-2, with TRBD1 identical over 7 bases. The CDR3 covers 15 residues. CDR1 SGDLS and CDR2 YYNGEE come from the germline V gene. V shed 4 bases and J 0 bases; nucleotides not matched to a gene: 6. Here the CDR3 DNA reads TGTGCCAGCAGCTCGGGACAGATGACTAACTATGGCTACACCTTC. As protein: CASSSGQMTNYGYTF.

This clonotype appeared a few times. The chain uses TRBV16 and TRBJ1-1, with D unresolved. CDR1 KGHSY and CDR2 FQNENV come from the germline V gene. The length of the CDR3 is 14 residues. The V and J ends lost 0 bases and 0 bases respectively, with 5 bases between them. CDR3 DNA: TGTGCCAGCAGCCAATCAAGGTTGAACACTGAAGCTTTCTTT. The encoded protein is CASSQSRLNTEAFF.

This clonotype was recorded a few times. The chain links TRBV7-2 to TRBJ2-3; tentative D call: TRBD2 (5 bases). The CDR3 is 14 amino acids. V was clipped by 2 bases and J by 4 bases, with 10 bases between them. Germline CDR1 is SGHTA and CDR2 is FQGNSA. The CDR3 spells CASSLHPGADTQYF. The CDR3 region has the DNA TGTGCCAGCAGCTTACACCCCGGGGCAGATACGCAGTATTTT.

This clonotype was counted only a few times. The rearrangement uses TRBV7-2 and TRBJ1-1, with D unresolved. V was clipped by 1 base and J by 6 bases, with 12 bases between them. This CDR3 has 14 residues. CDR1 is SGHTA and CDR2 is FQGNSA in the germline V gene. The chain's CDR3 is CASSLGFEGAEAFF. CDR3 nucleotide sequence: TGTGCCAGCAGCTTAGGTTTTGAGGGTGCTGAAGCTTTCTTT. Full variable domain (missing parts from reference TRBV7-2 and TRBJ1-1): GAGVSQSPSNKVTEKGKDVELRCDPISGHTALYWYRQSLGQGLEFLIYFQGNSAPDKSGLPSDRFSAERTGGSVSTLTIQRTQQEDSAVYLCASSLGFEGAEAFFGQGTRLTVV.

J is TRBJ1-1 and V is TRBV3-1; D gene uncertain. The CDR3 contains 16 residues. Germline-derived CDR1 and CDR2 are LGHDT and YNNKEL (reference sequence). V lost 1 base and J 4 bases, leaving 16 bases between the germline ends. CDR3 bases: TGTGCCAGCAGCCAAGGCCGGTTGGCCCTGAGCACTGAAGCTTTCTTT. Translation gives CASSQGRLALSTEAFF.

CDR3 residues: CSALIWGSETQYF. The CDR3 region has the DNA TGCAGTGCGTTGATATGGGGGTCGGAGACCCAGTACTTC. The V and J genes are TRBV20-1 and TRBJ2-5, with D perhaps matching TRBD1 or TRBD2 (5 bases each). CDR1 and CDR2 (germline): DFQATT, SNEGSKA (reference sequence). V was pared by 6 bases and J by 5 bases, with 16 bases between. This CDR3 has 13 residues.

There are a few counts of this clonotype. The V gene is TRBV6-2 or TRBV6-3, the J gene TRBJ1-2; 8 bases fit TRBD1. Unmatched junction bases numbered 7, after V lost 3 bases and J lost 4 bases. There are 15 residues in the CDR3. Germline V gene lookup returns CDR1 MNHEY and CDR2 SVGEGT. The CDR3 sequence is CASSYGQGESYGYTF. The CDR3 DNA is TGTGCCAGCAGTTATGGACAGGGCGAATCCTATGGCTACACCTTC.

This clonotype has more than one count but fewer than ten. This chain joins TRBV20-1 and TRBJ1-3; 7 bases align to TRBD1. The CDR3 has 14 residues. Germline assignment: CDR1 DFQATT and CDR2 SNEGSKA (reference sequence). V trimming: 5 bases; J trimming: 0 bases; junction bases outside the gene matches: 4. The CDR3 nucleotides are TGCAGTGCTTGCCGGGACAGCTCTGGAAACACCATATATTTT. Translated: CSACRDSSGNTIYF.

This clonotype was found a few times. V and J are TRBV29-1 and TRBJ2-3, with D unclear. The germline V gene encodes CDR1 SQVTM and CDR2 ANQGSEA. This CDR3 is 12 amino acids long. Trimming took off 3 bases at V and 2 bases at J, with 6 bases between the two ends. The CDR3 DNA sequence: TGCAGCGTTGACCGGAACACAGATACGCAGTATTTT. Amino acid sequence: CSVDRNTDTQYF.

This clonotype has ten or more counts. The V gene is TRBV12-3 or TRBV12-4, the J gene TRBJ1-2, with 11 bases aligning to TRBD1. The junction had 10 bases not matched to a gene; V was cut back by 5 bases and J by 5 bases. This CDR3 region has 16 residues. The CDR3 DNA is TGTGCCAGCAGTCCCCGGACAGGGGGCGATGGTTATGGCTACACCTTC. It encodes CASSPRTGGDGYGYTF.

This clonotype was seen many times. The rearrangement joins TRBV7-2 to TRBJ2-1; D ambiguous. In germline, CDR1 is SGHTA, CDR2 FQGNSA. This CDR3 has 13 residues. Trimming pared 3 bases from V and 5 bases from J, leaving 8 bases between. The CDR3 sequence is CASSLRMDNEQFF. The CDR3 DNA is TGTGCCAGCAGCTTGCGGATGGACAATGAGCAGTTCTTC.

This chain connects TRBV27 to TRBJ2-7; 10 nucleotides line up with TRBD2. V shed 5 bases and J 2 bases; nucleotides not matched to a gene: 12. The CDR3 runs to 17 residues. Per germline, CDR1 MNHEY and CDR2 SMNVEV (reference sequence). The CDR3 here is CASSTRPGTSDTYEQYF. Written as DNA, the CDR3 is TGTGCCAGCAGTACACGACCCGGGACTAGCGACACCTACGAGCAGTACTTC.

V and J are TRBV15 and TRBJ2-5; TRBD2 matches at 13 bases. CDR1 is LNHNV and CDR2 is YYDKDF in the germline V gene (reference sequence). The CDR3 is 15 residues long. J lost 4 bases, V lost 6 bases, and 5 bases had no gene match. CDR3 loop: CATRTGTSGIETQYF. The DNA of the CDR3 is TGTGCCACCAGGACCGGGACTAGCGGGATAGAGACCCAGTACTTC.

This clonotype was seen at least ten times. The chain combines TRBV15 with TRBJ2-7; the D gene could be TRBD1 or TRBD2 (5 bases each). Germline loops: CDR1 LNHNV, CDR2 YYDKDF (reference sequence). Trimming shortened V by 2 bases and J by 3 bases, and 11 bases separated the two germline ends. This CDR3 is built from 14 residues. CDR3 sequence reads: CATSRQGGGYEQYF. DNA of the CDR3: TGTGCCACCAGCAGACAGGGTGGGGGCTACGAGCAGTACTTC.

This clonotype was counted at least ten times. The rearrangement uses TRBV29-1 and TRBJ1-1; 9 bases fit TRBD1. Germline V gives CDR1 SQVTM, CDR2 ANQGSEA. The CDR3 is 14 residues long. V trimming: 7 bases; J trimming: 4 bases; junction bases outside the gene matches: 10. CDR3 nucleotide sequence: TGCAGCGGCACAGCGGGACAGGGAGGCACTGAAGCTTTCTTT. Protein: CSGTAGQGGTEAFF.

This clonotype was counted a few times. The gene calls are TRBV5-5 and TRBJ2-7; the D is unclear. CDR3 length equals 15 residues. The germline V and J ends were trimmed by 0 bases and 0 bases, with 10 bases remaining between them. In germline, CDR1 is SGHKS, CDR2 YYEKEE (reference sequence). CDR3 nucleotide sequence: TGTGCCAGCAGCTTGGGGGCCGTGAGCTCCTACGAGCAGTACTTC. Translating it yields CASSLGAVSSYEQYF.

This rearrangement joins TRBV20-1 to TRBJ1-2; 7 bases map to TRBD1. With V trimmed by 6 bases and J by 4 bases, 5 bases remained unmatched. The length of the CDR3 is 12 residues. Germline CDR1 is DFQATT and CDR2 is SNEGSKA (reference sequence). The CDR3 spells CSAETGFYGYTF. The CDR3 nucleotides are TGCAGTGCGGAGACAGGGTTCTATGGCTACACCTTC.

The sample holds a few counts of this clonotype. The chain combines TRBV2 with TRBJ1-1; no firm D call. This CDR3 has 13 amino acids. V lost 6 bases to trimming and J lost 2 bases, with 10 bases between them. Germline-derived CDR1 and CDR2 are SNHLY and FYNNEI. CDR3 sequence (DNA): TGTGCCAGCAGAGGGAAGAGAAACACTGAAGCTTTCTTT. Translating gives CASRGKRNTEAFF.

This clonotype was recorded many times. The genes are TRBV5-6 and TRBJ2-4; 7 bases align to TRBD1. This CDR3 is 13 amino acids long. In germline, CDR1 is SGHDT, CDR2 YYEEEE. V was clipped by 4 bases and J by 7 bases; unmatched bases: 5. CDR3 protein: CASSAGTVNIQYF. In nucleotides, the CDR3 is TGTGCCAGCAGCGCCGGGACAGTGAACATTCAGTACTTC.

This clonotype turned up a few times. The genes are TRBV13 and TRBJ1-3; D not certain. V lost 8 bases and J lost 3, with 14 bases in between. The CDR3 is 14 amino acids. CDR1 is PRHDT and CDR2 is FYEKMQ in the germline V gene (reference sequence). DNA for the CDR3: TGTGCCAGCCATCGTTGGCAGCTTGGAAACACCATATATTTT. Translation: CASHRWQLGNTIYF.

This clonotype was observed a few times. The CDR3 DNA reads TGCAGTGCTAGAGTTACGTTTGATCAGCCCCAGCATTTT. The encoded protein is CSARVTFDQPQHF. The chain is built from TRBV20-1 and TRBJ1-5; D not resolved. The V and J ends lost 1 base and 5 bases respectively, with 9 bases between them. Looked up from germline, CDR1 is DFQATT and CDR2 is SNEGSKA (reference sequence). The CDR3 totals 13 residues.

This rearrangement joins TRBV12-3 or TRBV12-4 to TRBJ1-1, with TRBD1 matching over 12 bases. The V gene end was trimmed by 3 bases and the J gene end by 4 bases; junction bases not matched to a gene: 3. The CDR3 contains 15 residues. This chain's CDR3 is CASSFGTGGGTEAFF. CDR3 bases: TGTGCCAGCAGTTTTGGGACAGGGGGCGGCACTGAAGCTTTCTTT.

This clonotype occurred a few times. The genes are TRBV6-6 and TRBJ1-4; possible D gene TRBD1, 6 bases. V was pared by 2 bases and J by 7 bases, with 11 bases between. The V gene's germline CDR1 is MNHNY and CDR2 SVGAGI (reference sequence). This CDR3 comprises 14 residues. The CDR3 nucleotides read TGTGCCAGCAGTTACCGGGGGCCCACTGAAAAACTGTTTTTT. This gives the protein CASSYRGPTEKLFF.

Ten or more counts support this clonotype. The chain joins TRBV27 to TRBJ1-2; 8 nucleotides line up with TRBD1. With V trimmed by 10 bases and J by 6 bases, 10 bases remained unmatched. Germline CDR1 reads MNHEY; CDR2 reads SMNVEV (reference sequence). CDR3 length equals 13 residues. The CDR3 spells CATSPAGGNGYTF. In DNA form, the CDR3 reads TGTGCCACCTCCCCCGCAGGGGGCAATGGCTACACCTTC.

The V call is TRBV12-3 or TRBV12-4, the J call TRBJ2-3; D possibly matches TRBD1 or TRBD2 (5 bases each). The ends were cut back, 6 bases at V and 1 base at J, with 11 bases in the middle. This CDR3 has 14 residues. In DNA form, the CDR3 reads TGTGCCAGCAGCCGGGACCAACGCACAGATACGCAGTATTTT. Translating gives CASSRDQRTDTQYF.

V is TRBV6-2 or TRBV6-3 and J is TRBJ1-5, with a tentative D call TRBD1 (5 bases). Germline V gives CDR1 MNHEY, CDR2 SVGEGT. Between the trimmed V and J ends, which lost 6 bases and 1 base, there was a span of 10 bases. This CDR3 region has 14 residues. The CDR3 DNA reads TGTGCCAGCAGCAACGGGGGGAGCAATCAGCCCCAGCATTTT. Translation: CASSNGGSNQPQHF.